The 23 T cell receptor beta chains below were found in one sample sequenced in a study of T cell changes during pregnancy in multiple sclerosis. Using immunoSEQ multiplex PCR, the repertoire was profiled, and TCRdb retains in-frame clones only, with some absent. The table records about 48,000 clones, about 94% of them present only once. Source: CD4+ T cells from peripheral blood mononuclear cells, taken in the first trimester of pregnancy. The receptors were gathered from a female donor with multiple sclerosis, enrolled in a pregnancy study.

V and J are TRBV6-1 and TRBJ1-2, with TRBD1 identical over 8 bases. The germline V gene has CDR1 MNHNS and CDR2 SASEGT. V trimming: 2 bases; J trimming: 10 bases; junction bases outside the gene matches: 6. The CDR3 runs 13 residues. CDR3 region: CASSETGQGNYTF. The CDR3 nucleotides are TGTGCCAGCAGTGAAACTGGACAGGGAAACTACACCTTC.

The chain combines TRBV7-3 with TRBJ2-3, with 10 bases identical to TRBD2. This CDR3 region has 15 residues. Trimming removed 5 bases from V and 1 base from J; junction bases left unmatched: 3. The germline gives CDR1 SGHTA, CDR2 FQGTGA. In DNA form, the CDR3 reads TGTGCCAGCAGCATCGGGACTAGCGGCACAGATACGCAGTATTTT. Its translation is CASSIGTSGTDTQYF. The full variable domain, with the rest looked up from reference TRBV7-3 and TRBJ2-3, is GAGVSQTPSNKVTEKGKYVELRCDPISGHTALYWYRQSLGQGPEFLIYFQGTGAADDSGLPNDRFFAVRPEGSVSTLKIQRTERGDSAVYLCASSIGTSGTDTQYFGPGTRLTVL.

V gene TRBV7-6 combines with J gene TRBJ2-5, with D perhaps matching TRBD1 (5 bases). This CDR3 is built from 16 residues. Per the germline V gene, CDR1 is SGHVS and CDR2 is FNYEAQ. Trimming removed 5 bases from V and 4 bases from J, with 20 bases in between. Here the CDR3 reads CASSTRQLGRSETQYF. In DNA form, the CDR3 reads TGTGCCAGCAGCACCAGACAGTTAGGCCGATCAGAGACCCAGTACTTC.

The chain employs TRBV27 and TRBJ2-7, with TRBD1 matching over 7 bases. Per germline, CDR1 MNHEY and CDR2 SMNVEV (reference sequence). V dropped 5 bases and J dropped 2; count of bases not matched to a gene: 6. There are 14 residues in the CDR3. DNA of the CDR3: TGTGCCAGCAGTACCCAGAGGGGGCCCTACGAGCAGTACTTC. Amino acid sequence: CASSTQRGPYEQYF.

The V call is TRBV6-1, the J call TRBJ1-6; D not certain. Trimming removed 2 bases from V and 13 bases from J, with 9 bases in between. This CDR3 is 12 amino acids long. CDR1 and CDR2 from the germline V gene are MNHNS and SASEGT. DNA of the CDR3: TGTGCCAGCAGTGAACATTGGCCCCCCCTCCACTTT. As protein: CASSEHWPPLHF.

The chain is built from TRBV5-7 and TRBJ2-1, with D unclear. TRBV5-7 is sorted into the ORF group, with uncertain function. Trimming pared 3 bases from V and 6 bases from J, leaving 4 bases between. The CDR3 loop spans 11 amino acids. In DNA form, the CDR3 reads TGTGCCAGCAGCTCGGGCAATGAGCAGTTCTTC. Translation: CASSSGNEQFF.

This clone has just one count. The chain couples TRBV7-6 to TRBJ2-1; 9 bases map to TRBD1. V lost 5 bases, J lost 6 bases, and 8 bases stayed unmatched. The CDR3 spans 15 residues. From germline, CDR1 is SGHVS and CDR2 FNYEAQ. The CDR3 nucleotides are TGTGCCAGCAGCCCAACAGGGGGCACTTTCAATGAGCAGTTCTTC. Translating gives CASSPTGGTFNEQFF.

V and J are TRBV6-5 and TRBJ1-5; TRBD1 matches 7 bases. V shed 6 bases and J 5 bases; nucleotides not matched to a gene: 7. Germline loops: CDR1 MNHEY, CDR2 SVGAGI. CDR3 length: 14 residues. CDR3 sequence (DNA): TGTGCCAGCAGCCGACAGGGTGGTGATCAGCCCCAGCATTTT. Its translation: CASSRQGGDQPQHF.

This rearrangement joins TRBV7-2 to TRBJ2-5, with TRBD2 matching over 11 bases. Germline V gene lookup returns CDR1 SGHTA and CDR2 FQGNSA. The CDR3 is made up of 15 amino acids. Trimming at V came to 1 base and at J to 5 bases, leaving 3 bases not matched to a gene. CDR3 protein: CASSLVSGGAETQYF. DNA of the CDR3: TGTGCCAGCAGCTTAGTTAGCGGGGGGGCGGAGACCCAGTACTTC.

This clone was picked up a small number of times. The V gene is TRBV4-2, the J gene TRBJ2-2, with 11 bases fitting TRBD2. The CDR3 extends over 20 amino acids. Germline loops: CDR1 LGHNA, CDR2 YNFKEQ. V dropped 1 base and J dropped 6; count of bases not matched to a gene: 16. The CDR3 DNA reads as TGTGCCAGCAGCCAAGTTACTCTAGCGGGGGGCCCCCGTCCTGCCGGGGAGCTGTTTTTT. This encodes CASSQVTLAGGPRPAGELFF.

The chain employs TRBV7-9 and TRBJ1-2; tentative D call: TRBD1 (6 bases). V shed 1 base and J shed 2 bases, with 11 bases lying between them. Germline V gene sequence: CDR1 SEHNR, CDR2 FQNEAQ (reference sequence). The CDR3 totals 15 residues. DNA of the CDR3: TGTGCCAGCAGCTTAGAGTCTAGGGGGAACTATGGCTACACCTTC. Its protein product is CASSLESRGNYGYTF.

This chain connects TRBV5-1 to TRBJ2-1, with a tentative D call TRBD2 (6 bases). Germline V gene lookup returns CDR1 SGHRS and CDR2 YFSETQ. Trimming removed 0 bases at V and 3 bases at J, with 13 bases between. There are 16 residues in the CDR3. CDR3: CASSLDGAGHYNEQFF. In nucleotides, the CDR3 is TGCGCCAGCAGCTTGGATGGAGCGGGTCACTACAATGAGCAGTTCTTC.

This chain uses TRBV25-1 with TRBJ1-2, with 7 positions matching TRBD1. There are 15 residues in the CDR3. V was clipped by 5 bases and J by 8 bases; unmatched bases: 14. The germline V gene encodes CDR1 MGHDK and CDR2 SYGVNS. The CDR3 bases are TGTGCCAGCAGTCCCCCTTCGACAGGGTCCTTAGGCTACACCTTC. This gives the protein CASSPPSTGSLGYTF.

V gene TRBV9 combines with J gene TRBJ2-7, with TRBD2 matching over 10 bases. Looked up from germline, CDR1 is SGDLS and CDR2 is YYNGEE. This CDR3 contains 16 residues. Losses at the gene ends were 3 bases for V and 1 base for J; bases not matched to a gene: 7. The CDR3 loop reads CASSANLAGGSYEQYF. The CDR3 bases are TGTGCCAGCAGCGCAAACTTAGCGGGGGGATCCTACGAGCAGTACTTC. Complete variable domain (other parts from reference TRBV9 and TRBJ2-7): DSGVTQTPKHLITATGQRVTLRCSPRSGDLSVYWYQQSLDQGLQFLIQYYNGEERAKGNILERFSAQQFPDLHSELNLSSLELGDSALYFCASSANLAGGSYEQYFGPGTRLTVT.

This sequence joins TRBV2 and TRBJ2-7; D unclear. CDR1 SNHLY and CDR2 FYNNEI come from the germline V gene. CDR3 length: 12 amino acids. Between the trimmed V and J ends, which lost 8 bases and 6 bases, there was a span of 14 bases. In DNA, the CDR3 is TGTGCCAGCGGAAGAGGAGCTATCGAGCAGTACTTC. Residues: CASGRGAIEQYF.

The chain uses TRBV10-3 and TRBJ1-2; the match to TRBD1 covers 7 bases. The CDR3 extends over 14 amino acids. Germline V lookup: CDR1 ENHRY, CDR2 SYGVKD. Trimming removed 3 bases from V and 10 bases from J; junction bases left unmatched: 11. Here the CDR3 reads CAISDEGAPYLYTF. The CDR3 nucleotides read TGTGCCATCAGTGATGAGGGGGCGCCCTACCTCTACACCTTC.

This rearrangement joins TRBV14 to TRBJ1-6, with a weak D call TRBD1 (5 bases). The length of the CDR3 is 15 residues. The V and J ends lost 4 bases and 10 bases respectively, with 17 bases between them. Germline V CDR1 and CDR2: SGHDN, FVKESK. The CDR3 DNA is TGTGCCAGCAGCCCCCCTGGGGGAGGAGGCTCACCCCTCCACTTT. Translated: CASSPPGGGGSPLHF.

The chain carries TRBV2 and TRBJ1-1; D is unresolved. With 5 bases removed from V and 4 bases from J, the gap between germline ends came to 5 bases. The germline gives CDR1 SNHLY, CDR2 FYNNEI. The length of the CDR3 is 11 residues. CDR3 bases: TGTGCCAGCAGTCCCCGCACTGAAGCTTTCTTT. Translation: CASSPRTEAFF.

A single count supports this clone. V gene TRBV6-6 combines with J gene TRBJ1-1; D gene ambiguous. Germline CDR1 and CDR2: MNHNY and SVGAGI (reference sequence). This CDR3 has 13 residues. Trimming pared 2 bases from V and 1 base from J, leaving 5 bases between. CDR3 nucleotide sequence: TGTGCCAGCAGTTACGAGCAGAACACTGAAGCTTTCTTT. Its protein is CASSYEQNTEAFF.

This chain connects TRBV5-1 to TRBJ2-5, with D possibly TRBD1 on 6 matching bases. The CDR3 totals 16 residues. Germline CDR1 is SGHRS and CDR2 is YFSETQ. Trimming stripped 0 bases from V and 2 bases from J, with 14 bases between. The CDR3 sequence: CASSLAVGTQQETQYF. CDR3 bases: TGCGCCAGCAGCTTGGCCGTTGGGACACAACAAGAGACCCAGTACTTC.

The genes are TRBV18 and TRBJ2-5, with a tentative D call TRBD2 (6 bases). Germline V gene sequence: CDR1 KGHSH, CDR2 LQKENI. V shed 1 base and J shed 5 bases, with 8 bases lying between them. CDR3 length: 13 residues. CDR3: CASSPLGGETQYF. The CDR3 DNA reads TGTGCCAGCTCACCACTCGGAGGGGAGACCCAGTACTTC.

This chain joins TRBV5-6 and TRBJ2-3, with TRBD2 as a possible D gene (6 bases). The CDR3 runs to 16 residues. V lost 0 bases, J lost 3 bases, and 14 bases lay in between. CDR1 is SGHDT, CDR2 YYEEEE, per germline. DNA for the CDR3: TGTGCCAGCAGCTTGGGGGGACTCCTTTTAACAGATACGCAGTATTTT. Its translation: CASSLGGLLLTDTQYF.

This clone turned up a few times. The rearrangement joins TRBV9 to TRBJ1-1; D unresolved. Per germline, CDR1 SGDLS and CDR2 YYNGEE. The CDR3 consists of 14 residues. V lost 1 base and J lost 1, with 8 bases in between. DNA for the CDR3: TGTGCCAGCAGCGTATCTTCCAGGAACACTGAAGCTTTCTTT. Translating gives CASSVSSRNTEAFF.